A single sample gave rise to the 19 T cell receptor beta chains below, sequenced in a study of blood T cell repertoires in COVID-19. The repertoire was sequenced with immunoSEQ multiplex PCR; TCRdb's copy has only in-frame clones and lacks some. The sample shows about 210,000 clones, about four fifths of them seen only once. The sequenced material came from peripheral blood. The source is a woman aged 45 to 65 with active or convalescent COVID-19.

The chain has TRBV6-5 and TRBJ2-7; D is ambiguous. CDR1 and CDR2 from the germline V gene are MNHEY and SVGAGI. The CDR3 spans 15 residues. V lost 7 bases to trimming and J lost 2 bases, with 18 bases between them. Here the CDR3 reads CASTMTPIGAYEQYV. CDR3 coding DNA: TGTGCCAGCACAATGACCCCGATCGGAGCCTACGAGCAGTACGTC.

The chain carries TRBV19 and TRBJ1-5, with 8 bases aligning to TRBD1. Germline CDR1 and CDR2: LNHDA and SQIVND (reference sequence). The CDR3 covers 16 residues. J lost 0 bases, V lost 5 bases, and 6 bases had no gene match. The CDR3 loop is CASSVGTGHSNQPQHF. The DNA for the CDR3 is TGTGCCAGTAGTGTGGGGACAGGCCATAGCAATCAGCCCCAGCATTTT.

The chain has TRBV28 and TRBJ1-6, with 8 bases that match TRBD1. The junction had 5 bases not matched to a gene; V was cut back by 0 bases and J by 7 bases. CDR1 MDHEN and CDR2 SYDVKM come from the germline V gene. CDR3 length equals 16 residues. CDR3 loop: CASSLWGGQGNSPLHF. The CDR3 DNA follows: TGTGCCAGCAGTTTATGGGGCGGACAGGGCAATTCACCCCTCCACTTT. The whole variable domain, remainder taken from reference TRBV28 and TRBJ1-6, is DVKVTQSSRYLVKRTGEKVFLECVQDMDHENMFWYRQDPGLGLRLIYFSYDVKMKEKGDIPEGYSVSREKKERFSLILESASTNQTSMYLCASSLWGGQGNSPLHFGNGTRLTVT.

This chain joins TRBV7-2 and TRBJ2-2, with TRBD1 matching over 9 bases. This CDR3 region has 15 residues. V was pared by 4 bases and J by 4 bases, with 4 bases of the junction left unmatched. The germline V gene encodes CDR1 SGHTA and CDR2 FQGNSA. In nucleotides, the CDR3 is TGTGCCAGCAGCTGGGGACAGGGTCCCACCGGGGAGCTGTTTTTT. The encoded protein is CASSWGQGPTGELFF. Full variable domain (outside the CDR3, taken from reference TRBV7-2 and TRBJ2-2): GAGVSQSPSNKVTEKGKDVELRCDPISGHTALYWYRQSLGQGLEFLIYFQGNSAPDKSGLPSDRFSAERTGGSVSTLTIQRTQQEDSAVYLCASSWGQGPTGELFFGEGSRLTVL.

This clone was counted only a few times. The genes are TRBV5-5 and TRBJ1-2, with D perhaps TRBD1 (5 bases). V was shortened by 0 bases and J by 0 bases, with 9 bases between the two germline ends. CDR1 and CDR2 (germline): SGHKS, YYEKEE (reference sequence). The CDR3 extends over 15 amino acids. The CDR3 loop is CASSLAGTSNYGYTF. The DNA for the CDR3 is TGTGCCAGCAGCTTGGCAGGGACTTCTAACTATGGCTACACCTTC.

CDR3 amino acids: CASSLAAAGSYNEQFF. In nucleotides, the CDR3 is TGTGCCAGCAGTTTAGCCGCAGCGGGCTCCTACAATGAGCAGTTCTTC. The chain links TRBV28 to TRBJ2-1; tentatively, D is TRBD2 (6 bases). The germline V gene has CDR1 MDHEN and CDR2 SYDVKM. V gave up 2 bases and J gave up 0 bases, with 11 bases separating them. The CDR3 has 16 residues. Based on the CDR3 plus reference TRBV28 and TRBJ2-1, the full variable domain is DVKVTQSSRYLVKRTGEKVFLECVQDMDHENMFWYRQDPGLGLRLIYFSYDVKMKEKGDIPEGYSVSREKKERFSLILESASTNQTSMYLCASSLAAAGSYNEQFFGPGTRLTVL.

The chain has TRBV11-1 and TRBJ2-7; 8 bases agree with TRBD2. Germline V gene lookup returns CDR1 SGHAT and CDR2 FQDESV (reference sequence). This CDR3 is 15 amino acids long. With V trimmed by 1 base and J by 1 base, 3 bases remained unmatched. This chain's CDR3 is CASSLEAGGSYEQYF. Written as DNA, the CDR3 is TGTGCCAGCAGCTTAGAGGCGGGGGGTTCCTACGAGCAGTACTTC.

The gene calls are TRBV4-1 and TRBJ1-1, with TRBD1 as a possible D gene (5 bases). Germline CDR1 and CDR2: MGHRA and YSYEKL. This CDR3 comprises 15 residues. V dropped 1 base and J dropped 3 bases, with 12 bases sitting between them. CDR3 in amino acids: CASSQVPRGYTEAFF. In nucleotides, the CDR3 is TGCGCCAGCAGCCAAGTCCCAAGGGGCTACACTGAAGCTTTCTTT.

The chain couples TRBV2 to TRBJ2-5, with D possibly being TRBD1 (6 bases). The CDR3 loop spans 14 amino acids. Per the germline V gene, CDR1 is SNHLY and CDR2 is FYNNEI. The V gene lost 4 bases and the J gene lost 0 bases, with 9 bases spanning the gap. The CDR3 DNA sequence: TGTGCCAGCAGTGCCACAGGGTACCAAGAGACCCAGTACTTC. Translation gives CASSATGYQETQYF.

CDR3 sequence (DNA): TGTGCCAGCAGCGTAGGGGGAAGCTATGGCTACACCTTC. Its protein product is CASSVGGSYGYTF. The rearrangement joins TRBV5-4 to TRBJ1-2, with a tentative D call TRBD1 (6 bases). The CDR3 spans 13 residues. The V end lost 4 bases, the J end lost 4 bases, and 11 bases lay between the germline ends. Germline V gives CDR1 SGHNT, CDR2 YYREEE (reference sequence).

This clone turned up a few times. This chain joins TRBV4-1 and TRBJ2-2, with TRBD1 matching over 7 bases. This CDR3 contains 13 residues. V dropped 4 bases and J dropped 5; count of bases not matched to a gene: 1. Germline assignment: CDR1 MGHRA and CDR2 YSYEKL. CDR3 in amino acids: CASSLRGTGELFF. The CDR3 nucleotides are TGCGCCAGCAGCCTCAGGGGGACCGGGGAGCTGTTTTTT.

This chain connects TRBV3-1 (or the pseudogene TRBV3-2) to TRBJ2-7; no reliable D call. CDR3 length equals 14 residues. From germline, CDR1 is LGHDT and CDR2 YNNKEL (reference sequence). V lost 3 bases, J lost 0 bases, and 9 bases lay in between. CDR3 in amino acids: CASSQWALSYEQYF. The DNA for the CDR3 is TGTGCCAGCAGCCAGTGGGCCCTCTCCTACGAGCAGTACTTC.

A note on this clone: Other DNA sequences in the sample encode the same CDR3. The V gene is TRBV7-9, the J gene TRBJ1-1; TRBD1 agrees at 11 bases. V lost 5 bases, J lost 8 bases, and 1 base stayed unmatched. The germline gives CDR1 SEHNR, CDR2 FQNEAQ (reference sequence). The CDR3 is 12 residues long. The CDR3 nucleotides read TGTGCCAGCAGCCGGGACAGGGGGGAAGCTTTCTTT. It is translated as CASSRDRGEAFF.

The chain uses TRBV10-3 and TRBJ1-4; D might be TRBD1 (6 bases). Germline V CDR1 and CDR2: ENHRY, SYGVKD. This CDR3 spans 13 amino acids. Trimming pared 4 bases from V and 8 bases from J, leaving 11 bases between. The CDR3: CAISGAGEEKLFF. The CDR3 DNA sequence: TGTGCCATCAGTGGGGCAGGGGAGGAAAAACTGTTTTTT.

V gene TRBV6-4 combines with J gene TRBJ1-4; 7 bases fit TRBD1. CDR1 is MRHNA, CDR2 SNTAGT, per germline. The CDR3 totals 14 residues. J was trimmed by 8 bases and V by 10 bases; bases with no gene match: 13. This CDR3 is CATTMEGAKEKLFF. CDR3 DNA: TGTGCCACCACCATGGAGGGGGCGAAGGAAAAACTGTTTTTT.

The chain combines TRBV5-1 with TRBJ1-6; unclear D gene. This CDR3 contains 11 residues. The ends were cut back, 4 bases at V and 7 bases at J, with 3 bases in the middle. Germline assignment: CDR1 SGHRS and CDR2 YFSETQ. The DNA of the CDR3 is TGCGCCAGCAGCGTAAATTCACCCCTCCACTTT. Translation: CASSVNSPLHF.

The chain is built from TRBV7-9 and TRBJ2-6; D is uncertain. CDR3 length equals 15 residues. V dropped 0 bases and J dropped 0 bases, with 3 bases sitting between them. Germline CDR1 SEHNR, CDR2 FQNEAQ (reference sequence). The CDR3 DNA is TGTGCCAGCAGCTTAGCCTACTCTGGGGCCAACGTCCTGACTTTC. Its translation: CASSLAYSGANVLTF.

The rearrangement links TRBV5-4 to TRBJ1-1; no definite D call. CDR1 and CDR2 (germline): SGHNT, YYREEE (reference sequence). V shed 0 bases and J shed 0 bases, with 6 bases lying between them. The CDR3 runs 14 residues. The CDR3 region is CASSLDSVNTEAFF. The CDR3 bases are TGTGCCAGCAGCTTGGACAGTGTGAACACTGAAGCTTTCTTT.

This chain connects TRBV19 to TRBJ1-1, with D perhaps matching TRBD1 (5 bases). The CDR3 spans 14 residues. Germline V gene lookup returns CDR1 LNHDA and CDR2 SQIVND (reference sequence). V lost 7 bases and J 4 bases, leaving 16 bases between the germline ends. The CDR3: CASTRPAGRTEAFF. Written as DNA, the CDR3 is TGTGCCAGTACCCGTCCGGCAGGGCGCACTGAAGCTTTCTTT.